A selection of T cell receptor beta chains follows, all from one sample in a study of T cells after yellow fever vaccination. In TCRdb, the 5' RACE reads were re-called with MiXCR into one record per CDR3 protein. The data show a few hundred thousand distinct CDR3 sequences, 8.7% seen once. Sequencing was performed on CD4+ T cells sorted from PBMCs, taken 5 days after the yellow fever booster vaccination. The receptors originated from a man between 18 and 29 years old who received the YFV17D yellow fever vaccine. CDR3s include the opening cysteine and the closing phenylalanine or tryptophan. The order of the fields is clone size, J gene, D gene, V gene, CDR3 protein, CDR3 DNA. The D gene is left open where the match is weak. A clone size is listed for some rows: how often the clone was seen (once, few, many), or a class if it is expanded.

size: -
J: TRBJ2-2
D: -
V: TRBV5-5
CDR3: CASRRFDRTTGELFF
DNA: TGTGCCAGCAGACGCTTCGACAGAACTACCGGGGAGCTGTTTTTT

size: -
J: TRBJ2-7
D: TRBD1
V: TRBV4-1
CDR3: CASSQRIRLRDSYPYEQYF
DNA: TGCGCCAGCAGCCAGCGTATTCGCCTCCGGGACAGCTACCCCTACGAGCAGTACTTC

size: few
J: TRBJ1-2
D: -
V: TRBV30
CDR3: CAWSPGYGYTF
DNA: TGTGCCTGGAGTCCAGGGTATGGCTACACCTTC

size: -
J: TRBJ1-1
D: -
V: TRBV7-3
CDR3: CASGVGQGRTEAFF
DNA: TGTGCCAGCGGGGTTGGGCAGGGGCGCACTGAAGCTTTCTTT

size: -
J: TRBJ2-1
D: -
V: TRBV12-3/TRBV12-4
CDR3: CASSLGVVSNEQFF
DNA: TGTGCCAGCAGTTTAGGGGTAGTTAGCAATGAGCAGTTCTTC

size: few
J: TRBJ1-5
D: -
V: TRBV6-5
CDR3: CASSYPPHEPHNQPQHF
DNA: TGTGCCAGCAGTTACCCTCCCCACGAGCCCCACAATCAGCCCCAGCATTTT

size: few
J: TRBJ1-1
D: -
V: TRBV18
CDR3: CASSVGENTEAFF
DNA: TGTGCCAGCTCGGTAGGGGAGAACACTGAAGCTTTCTTT

size: -
J: TRBJ1-5
D: -
V: TRBV6-2/TRBV6-3
CDR3: CASFAGGNQPQHF
DNA: TGTGCCAGCTTCGCAGGGGGCAATCAGCCCCAGCATTTT

size: few
J: TRBJ2-1
D: TRBD2
V: TRBV20-1
CDR3: CSAWLAASSYNEQFF
DNA: TGCAGTGCCTGGCTAGCGGCAAGCTCCTACAATGAGCAGTTCTTC

size: -
J: TRBJ1-1
D: -
V: TRBV7-2
CDR3: CASSLAGGWPEAFF
DNA: TGTGCCAGCAGCTTAGCAGGGGGTTGGCCTGAAGCTTTCTTT

size: many
J: TRBJ2-3
D: TRBD1
V: TRBV10-3
CDR3: CAISEPGQGTRTDTQYF
DNA: TGTGCCATCAGTGAACCCGGACAGGGGACGAGGACAGATACGCAGTATTTT

size: -
J: TRBJ2-1
D: -
V: TRBV5-1
CDR3: CASSPGGQGRYNEQFF
DNA: TGCGCCAGCAGCCCGGGCGGGCAGGGGAGATACAATGAGCAGTTCTTC

size: -
J: TRBJ1-4
D: -
V: TRBV4-3
CDR3: CASSQGSGNSGKGEKLFF
DNA: TGCGCCAGCAGCCAAGGAAGCGGCAACTCTGGGAAAGGAGAAAAACTGTTTTTT

size: -
J: TRBJ2-1
D: -
V: TRBV6-6
CDR3: CASSLNGASYNEQFF
DNA: TGTGCCAGCAGTCTTAACGGGGCATCCTACAATGAGCAGTTCTTC

size: -
J: TRBJ1-1
D: -
V: TRBV7-3
CDR3: CASSPQAMNTEAFF
DNA: TGTGCCAGCAGCCCCCAGGCTATGAACACTGAAGCTTTCTTT

size: few
J: TRBJ2-5
D: TRBD1
V: TRBV29-1
CDR3: CSVRDSQETQYF
DNA: TGCAGCGTCCGGGACAGTCAAGAGACCCAGTACTTC

size: many
J: TRBJ1-2
D: -
V: TRBV6-5
CDR3: CASSYGQIREANYGYTF
DNA: TGTGCCAGCAGTTACGGGCAGATAAGAGAAGCTAACTATGGCTACACCTTC

size: -
J: TRBJ2-5
D: -
V: TRBV12-3/TRBV12-4
CDR3: CASRGQIQETQYF
DNA: TGTGCCAGCAGAGGACAGATCCAAGAGACCCAGTACTTC

size: many
J: TRBJ2-2
D: -
V: TRBV12-3/TRBV12-4
CDR3: CASRQAGELFF
DNA: TGTGCCAGCAGGCAGGCCGGGGAGCTGTTTTTT

size: few
J: TRBJ2-3
D: -
V: TRBV7-6
CDR3: CASSNTENTDTQYF
DNA: TGTGCCAGCAGCAACACGGAGAACACAGATACGCAGTATTTT

size: -
J: TRBJ2-5
D: -
V: TRBV29-1
CDR3: CSAGVRGAREETQYF
DNA: TGCAGCGCCGGCGTTAGGGGGGCACGGGAAGAGACCCAGTACTTC

size: -
J: TRBJ2-5
D: TRBD2
V: TRBV27
CDR3: CASGPGGSRQETQYF
DNA: TGTGCCAGTGGTCCCGGGGGGAGTCGTCAAGAGACCCAGTACTTC

size: few
J: TRBJ2-7
D: -
V: TRBV20-1
CDR3: CSATPPLRGAGEQYF
DNA: TGCAGTGCTACCCCCCCCCTTCGGGGGGCGGGAGAGCAGTACTTC

size: few
J: TRBJ2-3
D: TRBD1
V: TRBV4-3
CDR3: CASSPTQGVTDTQYF
DNA: TGCGCCAGCAGCCCGACCCAGGGGGTCACAGATACGCAGTATTTT

size: -
J: TRBJ1-1
D: -
V: TRBV7-2
CDR3: CASSFAARNTEAFF
DNA: TGTGCCAGCAGCTTTGCGGCACGGAACACTGAAGCTTTCTTT

size: many
J: TRBJ2-5
D: -
V: TRBV11-2
CDR3: CASSFSGQETQYF
DNA: TGTGCCAGCAGCTTTTCCGGGCAAGAGACCCAGTACTTC

size: -
J: TRBJ1-2
D: -
V: TRBV15
CDR3: CATSRSAGGYTF
DNA: TGTGCCACCAGCCGCTCGGCTGGTGGCTACACCTTC

size: many
J: TRBJ1-5
D: -
V: TRBV20-1
CDR3: CSAWGRGDYQPQHF
DNA: TGCAGTGCCTGGGGACGGGGAGACTATCAGCCCCAGCATTTT

size: -
J: TRBJ1-5
D: -
V: TRBV20-1
CDR3: CSASVLGENQHF
DNA: TGCAGTGCTAGCGTACTCGGGGAAAATCAGCATTTT

size: -
J: TRBJ2-2
D: -
V: TRBV6-6
CDR3: CASSSRQSTTAGELFF
DNA: TGTGCCAGCAGTTCGAGACAGTCAACAACCGCCGGGGAGCTGTTTTTT

size: few
J: TRBJ1-3
D: -
V: TRBV18
CDR3: CASSPTGDTTGNTIYF
DNA: TGTGCCAGCTCCCCGACGGGGGACACCACTGGAAACACCATATATTTT

size: few
J: TRBJ2-7
D: TRBD1
V: TRBV6-2/TRBV6-3
CDR3: CASSYHRTGGYEQYF
DNA: TGTGCCAGCAGTTACCATCGGACAGGGGGCTACGAGCAGTACTTC

size: many
J: TRBJ2-1
D: TRBD1
V: TRBV11-2
CDR3: CASSRTGDYNEQFF
DNA: TGTGCCAGCAGCCGGACAGGGGACTACAATGAGCAGTTCTTC

size: -
J: TRBJ2-3
D: TRBD2
V: TRBV10-3
CDR3: CATGGLAPSDTQYF
DNA: TGTGCCACCGGGGGACTAGCCCCGTCGGATACGCAGTATTTT

size: few
J: TRBJ2-2
D: -
V: TRBV6-5
CDR3: CASSYSIPGELFF
DNA: TGTGCCAGCAGTTACTCGATCCCCGGGGAGCTGTTTTTT

size: few
J: TRBJ2-2
D: TRBD1
V: TRBV3-1
CDR3: CASSQGDRTGELFF
DNA: TGTGCCAGCAGCCAGGGGGACAGAACCGGGGAGCTGTTTTTT

size: few
J: TRBJ2-5
D: TRBD1
V: TRBV7-9
CDR3: CASSEGTGGGETQYF
DNA: TGTGCCAGCAGCGAAGGGACAGGTGGGGGCGAGACCCAGTACTTC

size: -
J: TRBJ2-4
D: TRBD2
V: TRBV6-5
CDR3: CASSISGLPRGIQYF
DNA: TGTGCCAGCAGCATATCGGGACTACCCCGGGGCATTCAGTACTTC

size: -
J: TRBJ1-6
D: -
V: TRBV5-6
CDR3: CASSLDRFSSPLHF
DNA: TGTGCCAGCAGCTTGGACAGGTTCAGTTCACCCCTCCACTTT

size: few
J: TRBJ1-2
D: TRBD1
V: TRBV6-6
CDR3: CASSFRGTETNYGYTF
DNA: TGTGCCAGCAGTTTTCGAGGGACAGAAACTAACTATGGCTACACCTTC

size: many
J: TRBJ2-7
D: -
V: TRBV4-3
CDR3: CASSQEGWGRYEQYF
DNA: TGCGCCAGCAGCCAAGAGGGGTGGGGACGGTACGAGCAGTACTTC

size: few
J: TRBJ2-7
D: -
V: TRBV5-1
CDR3: CASSRTTGQSYEQYF
DNA: TGCGCCAGCAGCAGGACCACGGGACAATCCTACGAGCAGTACTTC

size: few
J: TRBJ2-3
D: TRBD2
V: TRBV10-3
CDR3: CAISEPPWTSGVFSTDTQYF
DNA: TGTGCCATCAGTGAGCCGCCATGGACTAGCGGGGTTTTTAGCACAGATACGCAGTATTTT

size: -
J: TRBJ2-3
D: TRBD2
V: TRBV7-2
CDR3: CASSLAQGGGAGDTQYF
DNA: TGTGCCAGCAGCTTAGCGCAGGGCGGGGGGGCTGGAGATACGCAGTATTTT

size: few
J: TRBJ1-2
D: -
V: TRBV6-6
CDR3: CASSYSGDYGYTF
DNA: TGTGCCAGCAGTTACTCGGGCGACTATGGCTACACCTTC

size: many
J: TRBJ1-1
D: -
V: TRBV19
CDR3: CASTTGANTEAFF
DNA: TGTGCCAGTACCACGGGGGCGAACACTGAAGCTTTCTTT

size: -
J: TRBJ1-2
D: -
V: TRBV5-5
CDR3: CASSLAPRQANYGYTF
DNA: TGTGCCAGCAGCTTGGCTCCGAGACAGGCGAACTATGGCTACACCTTC

size: many
J: TRBJ2-3
D: TRBD2
V: TRBV5-5
CDR3: CASSLVTSAHQDTQYF
DNA: TGTGCCAGCAGTCTCGTTACTAGCGCCCACCAAGATACGCAGTATTTT

size: -
J: TRBJ2-3
D: -
V: TRBV7-6
CDR3: CASSLTKSVDTQYF
DNA: TGTGCCAGCAGCCTAACGAAAAGCGTGGATACGCAGTATTTT

size: -
J: TRBJ2-3
D: TRBD2
V: TRBV7-2
CDR3: CASSPQRGWRDTQYF
DNA: TGTGCCAGCAGCCCCCAGCGGGGGTGGAGAGATACGCAGTATTTT

size: few
J: TRBJ1-1
D: TRBD1
V: TRBV11-2
CDR3: CASSQADRVSETEAFF
DNA: TGTGCCAGCAGCCAAGCCGACAGGGTGTCCGAAACTGAAGCTTTCTTT

size: -
J: TRBJ2-3
D: -
V: TRBV6-5
CDR3: CASSYSTLDTQYF
DNA: TGTGCCAGCAGTTATTCAACCCTAGATACGCAGTATTTT

size: -
J: TRBJ2-7
D: -
V: TRBV4-3
CDR3: CASSLGVGGDEQYF
DNA: TGCGCCAGCAGCCTGGGGGTGGGGGGCGACGAGCAGTACTTC

size: few
J: TRBJ2-1
D: TRBD1
V: TRBV2
CDR3: CASRKGTGASYNEQFF
DNA: TGTGCCAGCAGAAAGGGGACAGGGGCGTCCTACAATGAGCAGTTCTTC

size: few
J: TRBJ1-1
D: -
V: TRBV5-1
CDR3: CASSLKPGWDTEAFF
DNA: TGCGCCAGCAGCTTGAAGCCAGGGTGGGACACTGAAGCTTTCTTT

size: -
J: TRBJ2-3
D: -
V: TRBV10-3
CDR3: CAISLDRLAGDTQYF
DNA: TGTGCCATCAGCTTAGACAGGCTCGCAGGGGATACGCAGTATTTT

size: -
J: TRBJ2-5
D: -
V: TRBV6-5
CDR3: CASRSTGSGRETQYF
DNA: TGTGCCAGCAGGAGCACAGGGTCGGGACGAGAGACCCAGTACTTC

size: -
J: TRBJ1-1
D: -
V: TRBV19
CDR3: CASSIGAMNTEAFF
DNA: TGTGCCAGTAGTATAGGGGCCATGAACACTGAAGCTTTCTTT

size: -
J: TRBJ2-5
D: -
V: TRBV5-1
CDR3: CASSPGTGPETQYF
DNA: TGCGCCAGCAGCCCGGGGACCGGACCCGAGACCCAGTACTTC

size: many
J: TRBJ2-1
D: TRBD2
V: TRBV20-1
CDR3: CSAIVGTTDYNEQFF
DNA: TGCAGTGCTATAGTGGGGACTACGGACTACAATGAGCAGTTCTTC